Below, one TCR beta chain is given with its context. The antigen is unknown. These data are taken from a study of vaccination effects on CD4 cells after COVID-19. Study in general: Either the mRNA-1273 or the BNT162b2 vaccine was given to participants as two doses. The study sampled two convalescent patients 16 days and one week before vaccination.

Sequenced by immunoSEQ multiplex PCR; TCRdb stores in-frame clones only, minus some. Of around 30,000 clones listed, about three quarters were seen once; the top ten hold 15% to 20%. In the ViraFEST assay, antigen-specific CD4+ clonotypes were identified by expansion after peptide-pool stimulation. The culture ran for roughly 10 days before CD4+ T cells were isolated. PCR confirmed that the person was infected with SARS-CoV-2 between March and December 2020. The specimen was CD4+ T cells from PBMCs cultured with HCoV-NL63 spike peptides, collected before COVID-19 vaccination. This sequence was found in a human donor who had a prior SARS-CoV-2 infection.

As DNA, the CDR3 is TGTGCCAGCTCACCACCGATCTCTGCGCAGTATTTT. Protein product: CASSPPISAQYF. This rearrangement joins TRBV18 to TRBJ2-3, with unresolved D. Trimming left V 0 bases short and J 10 bases short, with 8 bases between. In germline, CDR1 is KGHSH, CDR2 LQKENI. CDR3 size: 12 residues.